This T cell receptor beta chain stems from a study of CD8+CD57+ T cells in acquired aplastic anemia. With regard to this clonotype: Its antigen remains unknown.

Findings and caveats of the study: The CD8+ Simpson's diversity of patients and controls was not significantly different.

Patients picked for sequencing had shown CD8+CD57+ cell expansion detected by flow cytometry. The study profiled TCR beta VDJ and CDR3 using genomic DNA as template. TCRdb called the reads again in MiXCR, with one record for every CDR3 protein. This table holds 150,000 to 200,000 distinct CDR3 sequences, under 55% found once. Germline V gives CDR1 SGHTA, CDR2 FQGTGA. CDR3 length: 14 residues. V was clipped by 5 bases and J by 1 base; unmatched bases: 4. The sequenced material came from sorted CD4+, CD8+, or CD8+CD57+ T cells (not recorded which) from PBMCs. The chain carries TRBV7-3 and TRBJ2-5, with 7 bases identical to TRBD1. The source is a human donor with aplastic anemia. Written as DNA, the CDR3 is TGTGCCAGCAGCGCTGGGACAGTCCAAGAGACCCAGTACTTC. Encoded protein: CASSAGTVQETQYF.